Listed here is a single TCR beta chain. Which antigen it targets is not known. One base away there is no much larger clone; base qualities are not given. The data are from a study of blood T cell repertoires in COVID-19 (dated by TCRdb to the early 2020s). Regarding the complete study: Samples from collaborators originated in the United States, Italy and Spain and spanned both the acute and convalescent phases of COVID-19. The material from the prospective study consisted of cDNA or gDNA derived from T cells, B-cell-depleted T cells, or PBMCs. Subjects who had been exposed to COVID-19, were actively infected with it, or had recovered from it provided the deeply sampled blood TCRbeta repertoires that made up the dataset. The repertoires were released in a freely available public database meant as a resource for research on the immune response to SARS-CoV-2. Samples were obtained from the ongoing ImmuneRACE study (first 160 participants) and from over a thousand subjects provided by 6 global collaborators. Nearly every sample came with metadata listing a de-identified subject ID, COVID-19 status, age in years and sex. Where available, HLA class I and class II types were obtained from metadata supplied by the sample provider rather than from assay-based typing.

TCRbeta CDR3 regions were amplified from genomic DNA using the immunoSEQ Assay, a bias-controlled multiplex PCR. The study's processing was this. Within the assay, amplification of reference gene primers was used to estimate how many nucleated cells each sample contained. To quantify the absolute abundance of each unique TCRbeta CDR3 rearrangement, sequence reads were collapsed and filtered. For each sample, productive Simpson clonality was calculated by taking the square root of Simpson's diversity index across productive rearrangements. Drawn from immuneACCESS, this table holds only the in-frame rearrangements with V and J called that TCRdb kept. Clones are partly lost; checked studies trace under half to an unresolved V gene and leave the rest unexplained. D and trimming were read from the DNA, whereas the V and J calls and clone size are those reported in that table. This sample comprises about 120,000 clones, roughly 90% of them detected only once. Of the sample, under 20% is held by the ten largest clones.

The collaborating institutions used their own protocols to collect whole blood in K2EDTA tubes. For TCRbeta analysis, collaborators shipped samples as frozen whole blood, isolated PBMCs, or DNA extracted from either of those sample types. Overall study results and their limits: The amount of clinical and demographic metadata varied by source and participant and was provided uncurated.

Based on the germline V gene, the CDR1 and CDR2 sequences are MDHEN and SYDVKM. The V end loses 6 bases and the J end loses 6 bases, and a stretch of 9 bases separates them. The CDR3 holds 11 amino acids from the cysteine to the phenylalanine. Solely the CDR3 DNA is kept, with 33 bases framed from the first base. The sample was peripheral blood. This TCR came from a human donor with acute or convalescent COVID-19. The donor label of this sample is uncertain. The chain employs TRBV28 and TRBJ2-7; no confident D gene assignment can be made. This receptor has the CDR3 CASRVQAEQYF. In nucleotide form, the sequence is TGTGCCAGCAGGGTTCAGGCCGAGCAGTACTTC.